This T cell receptor beta chain derives from a study of cytomegalovirus exposure and HLA in healthy donors. The germline gives CDR1 WNHNN, CDR2 SYGVQD (reference sequence). V was pared by 2 bases and J by 3 bases, with 3 bases of the junction left unmatched. This CDR3 contains 15 residues. The PCR was carried out with 60 Vbeta primers and 13 Jbeta primers. Sequenced by immunoSEQ multiplex PCR; TCRdb stores in-frame clones only, minus some. The sample carries 250,000 or so clones, 70% to 90% recorded once. The sequence was obtained from a woman aged 55-70 years in good health and CMV-seropositive. The source material was PBMCs. The chain carries TRBV10-1 and TRBJ2-5, with 10 bases matching TRBD2. The CDR3 region is CASSEGLAEKETQYF. The CDR3 DNA is TGCGCCAGCAGTGAGGGACTAGCGGAGAAAGAGACCCAGTACTTC.